This T cell receptor (beta chain) was captured in a study of human T cells and chemical hapten exposure. Whole-study context: Small volume differences among pooled libraries mainly caused per-sample TCR yield variation.

A remark on this clonotype: Its antigen is not identified.

Each CDR3 protein is one row after TCRdb ran MiXCR on the RACE reads. The table has a few hundred thousand distinct CDR3 sequences, over 6% seen once. The time point was: patch test 2, 6 weeks after DPC sensitization. The treatment here: therapeutic diphenylcyclopropenone sensitization with weekly scalp DPC. Total RNA was extracted from unfractionated whole blood. The germline CDR1 and CDR2 sequences are MNHEY and SMNVEV (reference sequence). V was shortened by 5 bases and J by 4 bases, with 17 bases between the two germline ends. CDR3 size: 15 residues. Findings and limits, study-wide: Donors, who had alopecia, may show an immune response that differs from healthy people's.

Specimen: whole blood, collected in connection with sensitization to the hapten diphenylcyclopropenone (DPC). The source is a woman aged 18 to 35 with alopecia areata. Some clones in this sample may be carry-over from other donors' samples. The chain links TRBV27 to TRBJ1-1, with D perhaps TRBD1 (6 bases). DNA of the CDR3: TGTGCCAGCAGTCAATACAGGGCCCTGGGCACTGAAGCTTTCTTT. As protein: CASSQYRALGTEAFF.